These 18 T cell receptor beta chains were all obtained from the same sample, sequenced in a study of Ad26.COV2.S vaccination and SARS-CoV-2 variants. The sample's treatment: over 15 received Ad26.COV2.S at low or high dose, single or two shots; 5 received placebo; per-sample allocation not given. All samples were drawn on day 63, counting from the first vaccine or placebo injection. Clones were read by immunoSEQ multiplex PCR, and TCRdb kept only the in-frame ones, dropping some. This sample has a few hundred thousand clones, with 90% found just once. Material: peripheral blood, obtained in a trial of Ad26.COV2.S vaccine versus placebo. The receptors originated from a person aged 18-60 years who received the Ad26.COV2.S COVID-19 vaccine or a placebo.

CDR3 protein: CASRGRLSGGNEQFF. In DNA, the CDR3 is TGTGCCAGCAGGGGGCGGTTAAGCGGGGGCAATGAGCAGTTCTTC. The chain is built from TRBV28 and TRBJ2-1; 8 positions match TRBD2. The V gene end was trimmed by 6 bases and the J gene end by 6 bases; junction bases not matched to a gene: 10. This CDR3 region has 15 residues. Looked up from germline, CDR1 is MDHEN and CDR2 is SYDVKM. Combining the CDR3 with reference TRBV28 and TRBJ2-1 gives the whole variable domain DVKVTQSSRYLVKRTGEKVFLECVQDMDHENMFWYRQDPGLGLRLIYFSYDVKMKEKGDIPEGYSVSREKKERFSLILESASTNQTSMYLCASRGRLSGGNEQFFGPGTRLTVL.

This chain uses TRBV7-9 with TRBJ2-7, with 8 bases that match TRBD2. V trimming: 10 bases; J trimming: 1 base; junction bases outside the gene matches: 12. CDR1 is SEHNR, CDR2 FQNEAQ, per germline (reference sequence). The CDR3 has 15 residues. The CDR3 loop is CAKEKGLVVSYEQYF. The CDR3 DNA sequence: TGTGCCAAAGAAAAGGGACTAGTTGTATCCTACGAGCAGTACTTC.

The genes are TRBV29-1 and TRBJ2-7; the match to TRBD1 covers 11 bases. With 7 bases clipped from V and 6 bases from J, the junction kept 8 bases outside the gene matches. The CDR3 runs 13 residues. Germline values: CDR1 SQVTM, CDR2 ANQGSEA. The CDR3 DNA reads as TGCAGCGCGAGGGGACAGGGGGTAGGCGAGCAGTACTTC. Its translation is CSARGQGVGEQYF.

Only one count was recorded for this clone. The rearrangement uses TRBV4-2 and TRBJ2-5; 10 positions agree with TRBD1. The junction had 7 bases not matched to a gene; V was cut back by 4 bases and J by 8 bases. Germline lookup yields CDR1 LGHNA and CDR2 YNFKEQ. The CDR3 runs to 14 residues. The DNA for the CDR3 is TGTGCCAGCAGCCCTTACCGGACAGGGGGTACCCAGTACTTC. It specifies CASSPYRTGGTQYF.

This chain joins TRBV18 and TRBJ2-6, with D possibly TRBD2 on 5 matching bases. V was pared by 2 bases and J by 2 bases, with 13 bases between. Germline V lookup: CDR1 KGHSH, CDR2 LQKENI. CDR3 length equals 17 residues. Here the CDR3 DNA reads TGTGCCAGCTCACCAGGAAGGGAGTGGACTGGGGCCAACGTCCTGACTTTC. This encodes CASSPGREWTGANVLTF.

The chain couples TRBV7-2 to TRBJ2-2; D is perhaps TRBD2 (6 bases). The germline V and J ends were trimmed by 1 base and 13 bases, with 16 bases remaining between them. The CDR3 consists of 14 residues. CDR1 SGHTA and CDR2 FQGNSA come from the germline V gene. In DNA, the CDR3 is TGTGCCAGCAGCTTAGGTGGGACGCCGCGGGGGCTGTTTTTT. Protein product: CASSLGGTPRGLFF. Drawing the rest from reference TRBV7-2 and TRBJ2-2, the complete variable domain is GAGVSQSPSNKVTEKGKDVELRCDPISGHTALYWYRQSLGQGLEFLIYFQGNSAPDKSGLPSDRFSAERTGGSVSTLTIQRTQQEDSAVYLCASSLGGTPRGLFFGEGSRLTVL.

The CDR3 loop reads CASSATNNSPLHF. CDR3 DNA sequence: TGTGCCAGCAGTGCCACAAATAATTCACCCCTCCACTTT. The chain uses TRBV6-4 and TRBJ1-6; no clear D gene. The CDR3 contains 13 residues. The V end was cut by 4 bases, the J end by 5 bases, with 6 bases between. CDR1 and CDR2 from the germline V gene are MRHNA and SNTAGT.

J is TRBJ2-7 and V is TRBV10-3, with TRBD2 matching 7 bases. Germline-derived CDR1 and CDR2 are ENHRY and SYGVKD. V shed 2 bases, J shed 5 bases, and the junction held 9 bases outside the gene matches. This CDR3 region has 15 residues. CDR3 DNA: TGTGCCATCAGTGAGCCAGGGAGGGCCCTAGACGAGCAGTACTTC. Translating it yields CAISEPGRALDEQYF.

The chain has TRBV6-5 and TRBJ1-1; TRBD1 aligns across 7 bases. CDR1 is MNHEY, CDR2 SVGAGI, per germline. The CDR3 contains 16 residues. V trimming: 4 bases; J trimming: 8 bases; junction bases outside the gene matches: 16. CDR3 region: CASSFWEGAEKEEAFF. DNA of the CDR3: TGTGCCAGCAGTTTTTGGGAGGGGGCGGAAAAGGAGGAAGCTTTCTTT.

The genes are TRBV2 and TRBJ2-1; no clear D gene. The CDR3 runs 16 residues. Per germline, CDR1 SNHLY and CDR2 FYNNEI. Deletions cut 7 bases from V and 5 bases from J, with 21 bases between. In nucleotides, the CDR3 is TGTGCCAGCACTGGAAGGGTCTCGTGGGCCCACAATGAGCAGTTCTTC. Its protein product is CASTGRVSWAHNEQFF.

V gene TRBV5-1 combines with J gene TRBJ2-1, with 8 positions matching TRBD2. Looked up from germline, CDR1 is SGHRS and CDR2 is YFSETQ. The CDR3 sequence is 16 residues long. V was clipped by 4 bases and J by 8 bases; unmatched bases: 14. CDR3 coding DNA: TGCGCCAGCAGCGTAACCGGGACTAGGGGGGGCGATGAGCAGTTCTTC. It specifies CASSVTGTRGGDEQFF.

The chain has TRBV7-9 and TRBJ2-5; D not certain. V shed 8 bases and J shed 0 bases, with 7 bases lying between them. In germline, CDR1 is SEHNR, CDR2 FQNEAQ (reference sequence). This CDR3 spans 12 amino acids. CDR3 loop: CASGPNQETQYF. CDR3 sequence (DNA): TGTGCCAGCGGACCGAACCAAGAGACCCAGTACTTC.

The rearrangement links TRBV18 to TRBJ2-5; 7 bases fit TRBD2. The CDR3 covers 15 residues. With V trimmed by 0 bases and J by 5 bases, 6 bases remained unmatched. Per the germline V gene, CDR1 is KGHSH and CDR2 is LQKENI. In nucleotides, the CDR3 is TGTGCCAGCTCACCACCAAGCGGGACTTCTGAGACCCAGTACTTC. Encoded protein: CASSPPSGTSETQYF.

This sequence joins TRBV9 and TRBJ2-2; possibly TRBD2 for D (6 bases). Germline V gene data show CDR1 as SGDLS and CDR2 as YYNGEE. V lost 6 bases and J 4 bases, leaving 16 bases between the germline ends. This CDR3 has 15 amino acids. The CDR3 DNA follows: TGTGCCAGCACGACGCCCGGGGGTTCCACCGGGGAGCTGTTTTTT. Translated, it gives CASTTPGGSTGELFF.

This sequence joins TRBV27 and TRBJ2-7, with D perhaps TRBD2 (6 bases). With 4 bases removed from V and 0 bases from J, the gap between germline ends came to 13 bases. The CDR3 has 15 amino acids. Per the germline V gene, CDR1 is MNHEY and CDR2 is SMNVEV (reference sequence). The CDR3 sequence: CASSSLRGGSYEQYF. The CDR3 DNA reads TGTGCCAGCAGTTCTCTCCGGGGAGGCTCCTACGAGCAGTACTTC.

The chain links TRBV28 to TRBJ1-2; maybe TRBD1 (6 bases). The germline gives CDR1 MDHEN, CDR2 SYDVKM. Trimming pared 3 bases from V and 4 bases from J, leaving 15 bases between. The CDR3 is made up of 15 amino acids. CDR3 sequence reads: CASSFLSGTSYGYTF. CDR3 bases: TGTGCCAGCAGTTTTCTCTCCGGGACATCCTATGGCTACACCTTC.

The chain has TRBV5-4 and TRBJ1-2, with a possible D match to TRBD1 (6 bases). This CDR3 region has 15 residues. Germline loops: CDR1 SGHNT, CDR2 YYREEE (reference sequence). V lost 0 bases and J lost 8, with 17 bases in between. The CDR3 bases are TGTGCCAGCAGCTTGGCCATCCAGGGGCGGGGAGGCTACACCTTC. Protein sequence: CASSLAIQGRGGYTF.

The chain employs TRBV24-1 and TRBJ1-6; tentatively, D is TRBD1 (5 bases). Germline loops: CDR1 KGHDR, CDR2 SFDVKD. The CDR3 consists of 13 residues. V was clipped by 5 bases and J by 9 bases, with 10 bases between them. The DNA for the CDR3 is TGTGCCACCAGTGGGGACGGCCGTTCACCCCTCCACTTT. Translation gives CATSGDGRSPLHF.